Below are 27 T cell receptor beta chains sequenced from a single sample in a study of long-term antiretroviral therapy in people with HIV. An immunoSEQ assay, version v3.0, was performed at survey level. This table comes from immunoSEQ multiplex PCR, and its TCRdb copy is limited to in-frame clones, with some not included. The sample lists 7,000 or so clones, approximately 70% seen once, with 30% in the top ten. The sequencing here drew on unsorted PBMCs, taken 0.2 years after starting antiretroviral therapy. Source of these receptors: a man aged 35-49 years with HIV.

The genes are TRBV7-9 and TRBJ1-1; TRBD1 matches 8 bases. J was trimmed by 3 bases and V by 4 bases; bases with no gene match: 10. Germline lookup yields CDR1 SEHNR and CDR2 FQNEAQ (reference sequence). The CDR3 is made up of 16 amino acids. The DNA of the CDR3 is TGTGCCAGCAGCTCCTGGACAGGGTCGTTTGACACTGAAGCTTTCTTT. This codes for CASSSWTGSFDTEAFF.

The chain is built from TRBV4-2 and TRBJ2-1; D possibly corresponds to TRBD1 (5 bases). Germline loops: CDR1 LGHNA, CDR2 YNFKEQ. The CDR3 runs 19 residues. V was shortened by 0 bases and J by 1 base, with 19 bases between the two germline ends. CDR3 nucleotides: TGTGCCAGCAGCCAAGAAAGGGGCCCCCCTTCTGCTTCCTACAATGAGCAGTTCTTC. Protein sequence: CASSQERGPPSASYNEQFF.

This clone was found a few times. The genes are TRBV18 and TRBJ1-3; D unresolved. The length of the CDR3 is 16 residues. V was clipped by 0 bases and J by 1 base, with 10 bases between them. Germline V CDR1 and CDR2: KGHSH, LQKENI. The CDR3 coding sequence is TGTGCCAGCTCACCACCCGGAGCGAATTCTGGAAACACCATATATTTT. The encoded protein is CASSPPGANSGNTIYF.

The V gene is TRBV2, the J gene TRBJ1-6; 7 bases map to TRBD1. Germline trimming cut 3 bases from V and 4 bases from J; bases unmatched to any gene: 12. This CDR3 comprises 18 residues. Germline V gives CDR1 SNHLY, CDR2 FYNNEI. CDR3 amino acids: CASSDPSQQGWYNSPLHF. The CDR3 nucleotides are TGTGCCAGCAGTGACCCTTCCCAACAGGGGTGGTATAATTCACCCCTCCACTTT.

This clone showed up just a few times. The chain uses TRBV16 and TRBJ2-7; 9 nucleotides line up with TRBD1. In germline, CDR1 is KGHSY, CDR2 FQNENV. This CDR3 has 13 amino acids. After removal of 3 bases from V and 5 bases from J, the junction contained 2 bases not matched to a gene. CDR3 DNA sequence: TGTGCCAGCAGCCAGGACAGGGGCGACGAGCAGTACTTC. The encoded protein is CASSQDRGDEQYF.

V and J are TRBV6-6 and TRBJ1-3; 9 bases align to TRBD1. In germline, CDR1 is MNHNY, CDR2 SVGAGI (reference sequence). Germline trimming cut 11 bases from V and 4 bases from J; bases unmatched to any gene: 6. This CDR3 has 13 residues. This CDR3 is CAGGTGNGNTIYF. The CDR3, as DNA: TGTGCCGGGGGGACAGGGAACGGAAACACCATATATTTT.

The rearrangement joins TRBV5-1 to TRBJ2-2; no firm D call. Trimming stripped 3 bases from V and 5 bases from J, with 11 bases between. Per the germline V gene, CDR1 is SGHRS and CDR2 is YFSETQ. CDR3 length equals 14 residues. The DNA for the CDR3 is TGCGCCAGCAGCTCCCCAGGTGATACCGGGGAGCTGTTTTTT. The encoded protein is CASSSPGDTGELFF.

The chain is built from TRBV12-5 and TRBJ1-6; TRBD1 aligns across 7 bases. The ends lost 6 bases at V and 6 bases at J; junction bases unmatched: 11. The germline CDR1 and CDR2 sequences are LGHNT and FRNRAP. CDR3 size: 16 residues. Here the CDR3 reads CASGLYSGTVNSPLHF. DNA of the CDR3: TGTGCTAGTGGCCTTTATTCCGGGACAGTTAATTCACCCCTCCACTTT.

This clone has just one count. The V call is TRBV12-5, the J call TRBJ2-3; D is undetermined. V was shortened by 2 bases and J by 4 bases, with 7 bases between the two germline ends. Germline CDR1 and CDR2: LGHNT and FRNRAP. The CDR3 is made up of 13 amino acids. CDR3 sequence reads: CASGLQPSDTQYF. The CDR3 bases are TGTGCTAGTGGTTTGCAACCGTCAGATACGCAGTATTTT.

The chain employs TRBV5-6 and TRBJ1-2; 8 bases fit TRBD1. The junction had 6 bases not matched to a gene; V was cut back by 6 bases and J by 2 bases. The CDR3 extends over 14 amino acids. Germline CDR1 is SGHDT and CDR2 is YYEEEE. CDR3 nucleotides: TGTGCCAGCAACTTTGGACAGGGCAACTATGGCTACACCTTC. Residues: CASNFGQGNYGYTF.

The V call is TRBV10-3, the J call TRBJ2-3; D ambiguous. Between the trimmed V and J ends, which lost 2 bases and 2 bases, there was a span of 14 bases. CDR1 and CDR2 from the germline V gene are ENHRY and SYGVKD. CDR3 length equals 16 residues. CDR3 nucleotide sequence: TGTGCCATCAGTGAGCCTTTTACTACCCCCACAGATACGCAGTATTTT. This sequence encodes CAISEPFTTPTDTQYF.

The V and J genes are TRBV18 and TRBJ1-1; tentative D call: TRBD1 (6 bases). Deletions cut 4 bases from V and 3 bases from J, with 12 bases between. The CDR3 extends over 14 amino acids. Looked up from germline, CDR1 is KGHSH and CDR2 is LQKENI. The CDR3 DNA follows: TGTGCCAGCTCACACAGGGTATTGGACACTGAAGCTTTCTTT. It yields the protein CASSHRVLDTEAFF.

The rearrangement joins TRBV9 to TRBJ1-1; 7 bases are a match to TRBD1. The CDR3 loop spans 17 amino acids. V trimming: 4 bases; J trimming: 0 bases; junction bases outside the gene matches: 12. Germline CDR1 reads SGDLS; CDR2 reads YYNGEE. This CDR3 is CASSPHSQTGMNTEAFF. DNA for the CDR3: TGTGCCAGCAGCCCACACAGTCAGACAGGGATGAACACTGAAGCTTTCTTT.

The CDR3 DNA follows: TGTGCCTGGAGCCGAACAGATACGCAGTATTTT. It codes for CAWSRTDTQYF. The chain employs TRBV30 and TRBJ2-3; D ambiguous. This CDR3 is 11 amino acids long. CDR1 and CDR2 from the germline V gene are GTSNPN and SVGIG (reference sequence). V lost 3 bases and J 3 bases, leaving 4 bases between the germline ends.

V usage is TRBV5-1 and J usage is TRBJ2-7, with a tentative D call TRBD2 (5 bases). This CDR3 is built from 13 residues. Deletions cut 3 bases from V and 5 bases from J, with 12 bases between. CDR1 is SGHRS and CDR2 is YFSETQ in the germline V gene. The CDR3 spells CASSSGKGNEQYF. CDR3 bases: TGCGCCAGCAGCTCCGGGAAGGGCAACGAGCAGTACTTC.

The chain employs TRBV11-2 and TRBJ1-1; no clear D gene. Germline values: CDR1 SGHAT, CDR2 FQNNGV. Trimming removed 7 bases from V and 4 bases from J, with 13 bases in between. The length of the CDR3 is 13 residues. The CDR3 loop reads CASTRVGSTEAFF. As DNA, the CDR3 is TGTGCCAGCACCCGGGTCGGGAGCACTGAAGCTTTCTTT.

This chain joins TRBV5-1 and TRBJ2-7; D ambiguous. The CDR3 runs 14 residues. CDR1 is SGHRS, CDR2 YFSETQ, per germline. Between the trimmed V and J ends, which lost 4 bases and 1 base, there was a span of 12 bases. In nucleotides, the CDR3 is TGCGCCAGCAGCAATGGGTTTTCATCCTACGAGCAGTACTTC. This encodes CASSNGFSSYEQYF.

The chain couples TRBV29-1 to TRBJ2-3; 13 nucleotides match TRBD2. With 5 bases clipped from V and 2 bases from J, the junction kept 4 bases outside the gene matches. The CDR3 is 15 amino acids. Germline-derived CDR1 and CDR2 are SQVTM and ANQGSEA. The DNA of the CDR3 is TGCAGCGTTTCGGGACTAGCGGGAACCACAGATACGCAGTATTTT. This sequence encodes CSVSGLAGTTDTQYF.

The V gene is TRBV19, the J gene TRBJ1-5, with D hard to call. The germline V gene encodes CDR1 LNHDA and CDR2 SQIVND (reference sequence). The V end was cut by 5 bases, the J end by 0 bases, with 2 bases between. This CDR3 is 12 amino acids long. For the CDR3, the DNA is TGTGCCAGTAGTTATAGCAATCAGCCCCAGCATTTT. Translating gives CASSYSNQPQHF.

J is TRBJ2-7 and V is TRBV27; TRBD1 matches 10 bases. V was clipped by 5 bases and J by 6 bases; unmatched bases: 7. The CDR3 runs 14 residues. Looked up from germline, CDR1 is MNHEY and CDR2 is SMNVEV (reference sequence). Written as DNA, the CDR3 is TGTGCCAGCAGTGGGACAGGGGACGCGCTCGAGCAGTACTTC. This sequence encodes CASSGTGDALEQYF.

This clone qualifies as medium-sized (0.01 to 0.1%). The gene calls are TRBV7-3 and TRBJ1-2; D is perhaps TRBD1 (5 bases). Germline CDR1 is SGHTA and CDR2 is FQGTGA. Between the trimmed V and J ends, which lost 4 bases and 6 bases, there was a span of 12 bases. The CDR3 spans 13 residues. In DNA form, the CDR3 reads TGTGCCAGCAGCTCTTTAGGGGCCCATGGCTACACCTTC. It codes for CASSSLGAHGYTF.

V is TRBV5-1 and J is TRBJ2-5, with 11 bases identical to TRBD1. Trimming at V came to 4 bases and at J to 2 bases, leaving 4 bases not matched to a gene. CDR3 size: 15 residues. Germline V gene sequence: CDR1 SGHRS, CDR2 YFSETQ. The CDR3 DNA follows: TGCGCCAGCAGCATCGGGACAGGGGGACAAGAGACCCAGTACTTC. This encodes CASSIGTGGQETQYF.

This clone was recorded only once. The V gene is TRBV10-3, the J gene TRBJ1-2, with D perhaps TRBD1 (6 bases). This CDR3 has 16 amino acids. Germline V gives CDR1 ENHRY, CDR2 SYGVKD. V lost 3 bases and J lost 3, with 17 bases in between. The CDR3 coding sequence is TGTGCCATCAGTGACCCGGGGGGGGGCGCGTACTATGGCTACACCTTC. This gives the protein CAISDPGGGAYYGYTF.

This chain connects TRBV5-1 to TRBJ1-2; D remains unclear. Germline CDR1 is SGHRS and CDR2 is YFSETQ. CDR3 length equals 13 residues. Trimming left V 0 bases short and J 6 bases short, with 9 bases between. The DNA of the CDR3 is TGCGCCAGCAGCTTGGGACCCGAAAATGGCTACACCTTC. It translates to CASSLGPENGYTF.

The CDR3 reads CASSQDNHRGNTEAFF. The CDR3 DNA follows: TGCGCCAGCAGCCAAGATAATCACCGAGGGAACACTGAAGCTTTCTTT. This chain links TRBV4-1 with TRBJ1-1; D unclear. Deletions cut 0 bases from V and 1 base from J, with 12 bases between. This CDR3 comprises 16 residues. Germline-derived CDR1 and CDR2 are MGHRA and YSYEKL.

The chain has TRBV28 and TRBJ1-6; 9 positions agree with TRBD1. The V segment lost 9 bases and the J segment 0 bases; nucleotides outside the gene matches: 12. The germline V gene has CDR1 MDHEN and CDR2 SYDVKM. The CDR3 is made up of 18 amino acids. The CDR3 region has the DNA TGTGCCAGTAGGAGACAGGACAGGGGTAACTCCTATAATTCACCCCTCCACTTT. As protein: CASRRQDRGNSYNSPLHF.

This clone was recorded only once. V gene TRBV4-1 combines with J gene TRBJ2-7, with D possibly being TRBD2 (6 bases). This CDR3 region has 17 residues. Trimming stripped 0 bases from V and 0 bases from J, with 15 bases between. CDR1 and CDR2 from the germline V gene are MGHRA and YSYEKL. The CDR3 DNA sequence: TGCGCCAGCAGCCAAGATCAGACGGGGGTTTTCTCCTACGAGCAGTACTTC. Its protein is CASSQDQTGVFSYEQYF.